A single sample is the source of the 28 T cell receptor beta chains below, sequenced in a study of identical twins. TCRdb re-analysed the 5' RACE reads in MiXCR, keeping a single row per CDR3 protein. The sample carries 260,000 or so distinct CDR3 sequences, 6.5% to 9% recorded once. The same specimen was also included in a second study, on yellow fever vaccine responses in identical twins.

The sample was CD8+ T cells sorted from blood. The receptors here all came from a woman younger than 35 in good health.

This clonotype has at least ten counts. The rearrangement joins TRBV15 to TRBJ1-1; D is ambiguous. Trimming stripped 1 base from V and 2 bases from J, with 8 bases between. This CDR3 is built from 14 residues. The germline V gene has CDR1 LNHNV and CDR2 YYDKDF (reference sequence). The CDR3, as DNA: TGTGCCACCAGCAGAGGTCAGGTAAACACTGAAGCTTTCTTT. This codes for CATSRGQVNTEAFF.

In this sample, this clonotype turned up many times. The CDR3 region has the DNA TGCAGTGCTAGAGATCTCGGAGCTGACTACAATGAGCAGTTCTTC. Encoded protein: CSARDLGADYNEQFF. The chain uses TRBV20-1 and TRBJ2-1; D not resolved. The CDR3 spans 15 residues. Between the trimmed V and J ends, which lost 0 bases and 3 bases, there was a span of 12 bases. The V gene's germline CDR1 is DFQATT and CDR2 SNEGSKA (reference sequence).

Many counts were recorded for this clonotype. This chain connects TRBV4-1 to TRBJ1-2, with D uncertain. The V end lost 4 bases, the J end lost 3 bases, and 18 bases lay between the germline ends. The CDR3 runs 16 residues. Germline CDR1 MGHRA, CDR2 YSYEKL. The CDR3 reads CASSPQTGLKDYGYTF. As DNA, the CDR3 is TGCGCCAGCAGCCCTCAAACCGGACTAAAGGACTATGGCTACACCTTC.

This clonotype was seen more than once but under ten times. The junction departs from germline at one end; a sequencing error may be responsible. V is TRBV19 and J is TRBJ1-6, with TRBD1 as a possible D gene (5 bases). Germline V gene lookup returns CDR1 LNHDA and CDR2 SQIVND (reference sequence). The CDR3 loop spans 16 amino acids. The CDR3 is CASRLRRGDYNSPLHF. For the CDR3, the DNA is TGTGCCAGTAGGCTACGAAGGGGAGACTATAATTCGCCCCTCCACTTT.

J is TRBJ2-7 and V is TRBV7-2; no firm D call. Germline V gene lookup returns CDR1 SGHTA and CDR2 FQGNSA. The CDR3 sequence is 13 residues long. The V end lost 7 bases, the J end lost 2 bases, and 12 bases lay between the germline ends. The CDR3 nucleotides are TGTGCCAGCACTGGCCTTTCACCCTACGAGCAGTACTTC. The encoded protein is CASTGLSPYEQYF.

This clonotype has at least ten counts. CDR3 region: CASSPGLLSNQPQHF. The CDR3 bases are TGTGCCAGCAGCCCGGGACTGCTGAGCAATCAGCCCCAGCATTTT. The chain uses TRBV4-2 and TRBJ1-5; the D gene is possibly TRBD1 (5 bases). V dropped 4 bases and J dropped 1 base, with 11 bases sitting between them. CDR1 LGHNA and CDR2 YNFKEQ come from the germline V gene. This CDR3 has 15 residues.

This chain uses TRBV7-9 with TRBJ2-5, with a weak D call TRBD1 (5 bases). There are 15 residues in the CDR3. Germline CDR1 is SEHNR and CDR2 is FQNEAQ (reference sequence). V gave up 5 bases and J gave up 5 bases, with 18 bases separating them. The CDR3 sequence is CASSPTSGIGETQYF. For the CDR3, the DNA is TGTGCCAGCAGCCCAACTTCAGGGATCGGGGAGACCCAGTACTTC.

The chain employs TRBV2 and TRBJ1-5, with 7 nucleotides matching TRBD1. CDR3 length: 14 residues. Per germline, CDR1 SNHLY and CDR2 FYNNEI. V was clipped by 4 bases and J by 6 bases; unmatched bases: 6. CDR3 DNA sequence: TGTGCCAGCAGTGTATGGCAGGGGGTTCAGCCCCAGCATTTT. Its translation is CASSVWQGVQPQHF.

At least ten counts were recorded for this clonotype. In DNA form, the CDR3 reads TGTGCCAGCAGTCCTCCGGGTTCTAACTATGGCTACACCTTC. Its protein product is CASSPPGSNYGYTF. The chain uses TRBV27 and TRBJ1-2; no clear D. Trimming cost V 5 bases and J 0 bases, with 10 bases left between them. This CDR3 region has 14 residues. The germline gives CDR1 MNHEY, CDR2 SMNVEV (reference sequence).

This clonotype was counted ten times or more. This sequence joins TRBV4-1 and TRBJ2-3; 8 bases match TRBD1. This CDR3 comprises 15 residues. Losses at the gene ends were 3 bases for V and 6 bases for J; bases not matched to a gene: 8. CDR1 MGHRA and CDR2 YSYEKL come from the germline V gene. CDR3 loop: CASSQDRASGDTQYF. The CDR3 DNA sequence: TGCGCCAGCAGCCAGGACAGGGCTTCTGGGGATACGCAGTATTTT.

This clonotype showed up many times. The chain has TRBV7-3 and TRBJ2-3; 7 nucleotides match TRBD2. The CDR3 has 14 amino acids. The germline gives CDR1 SGHTA, CDR2 FQGTGA. J lost 4 bases, V lost 2 bases, and 3 bases had no gene match. The CDR3 region has the DNA TGTGCCAGCAGCTTAGCCGGGAGGCCAGATACGCAGTATTTT. It yields the protein CASSLAGRPDTQYF.

The chain is built from TRBV6-5 and TRBJ2-5, with D perhaps assigned TRBD1 or TRBD2 (6 bases each). The CDR3 sequence is 19 residues long. The germline CDR1 and CDR2 sequences are MNHEY and SVGAGI. Trimming pared 0 bases from V and 3 bases from J, leaving 23 bases between. The chain's CDR3 is CASSYSAGGAFSKEETQYF. CDR3 bases: TGTGCCAGCAGTTACTCTGCCGGGGGCGCGTTTAGTAAGGAAGAGACCCAGTACTTC.

This clonotype occurred a few times. The chain has TRBV20-1 and TRBJ2-7; D might be TRBD2 (5 bases). The CDR3 is 16 residues long. Germline V gene lookup returns CDR1 DFQATT and CDR2 SNEGSKA (reference sequence). The V and J ends lost 5 bases and 1 base respectively, with 21 bases between them. The CDR3: CSAGIPLRRDSYEQYF. The CDR3 DNA sequence: TGCAGTGCTGGGATTCCTTTACGACGGGATTCCTACGAGCAGTACTTC.

The sample holds many counts of this clonotype. The rearrangement joins TRBV5-1 to TRBJ1-1, with D hard to call. The CDR3 consists of 13 residues. The germline V gene encodes CDR1 SGHRS and CDR2 YFSETQ. Trimming took 0 bases from V and 8 from J, leaving 11 bases between them. The CDR3 reads CASSLDKYAEAFF. CDR3 sequence (DNA): TGCGCCAGCAGCTTGGACAAGTATGCGGAAGCTTTCTTT.

In this sample, this clonotype turned up a few times. This chain uses TRBV7-6 with TRBJ2-1, with unresolved D. V was shortened by 1 base and J by 5 bases, with 6 bases between the two germline ends. This CDR3 is built from 13 residues. Germline V gives CDR1 SGHVS, CDR2 FNYEAQ. Written as DNA, the CDR3 is TGTGCCAGCAGCTTAGACAGTAACAATGAGCAGTTCTTC. Amino acid sequence: CASSLDSNNEQFF.

This clonotype was counted ten times or more. The chain recombines TRBV3-1 with TRBJ2-7, with TRBD1 matching over 8 bases. Germline loops: CDR1 LGHDT, CDR2 YNNKEL (reference sequence). The CDR3 has 15 amino acids. J lost 6 bases, V lost 1 base, and 8 bases had no gene match. The CDR3 here is CASSQGDRGYGEQYV. The DNA of the CDR3 is TGTGCCAGCAGCCAAGGCGACAGGGGTTACGGCGAGCAGTACGTC.

Only a few counts were recorded for this clonotype. The chain joins TRBV5-1 to TRBJ2-3, with D unclear. CDR3 length: 15 residues. Germline lookup yields CDR1 SGHRS and CDR2 YFSETQ. The V end was cut by 1 base, the J end by 2 bases, with 11 bases between. The CDR3 is CASSLWDRNTDTQYF. The CDR3 coding sequence is TGCGCCAGCAGCTTGTGGGATCGGAACACAGATACGCAGTATTTT.

J is TRBJ2-7 and V is TRBV27; D not resolved. CDR1 is MNHEY, CDR2 SMNVEV, per germline (reference sequence). Trimming left V 2 bases short and J 5 bases short, with 10 bases between. The CDR3 spans 13 residues. The CDR3 DNA follows: TGTGCCAGCAGTTTAAAAGACGGGCACGAGCAGTACTTC. This sequence encodes CASSLKDGHEQYF.

This clonotype was seen ten or more times. This chain links TRBV12-3 or TRBV12-4 with TRBJ1-4; D is uncertain. CDR3 size: 11 residues. The V end was cut by 6 bases, the J end by 5 bases, with 4 bases between. CDR3 region: CASSPNEKLFF. The CDR3 coding sequence is TGTGCCAGCAGCCCCAATGAAAAACTGTTTTTT.

This clonotype was observed a handful of times. The chain couples TRBV11-2 to TRBJ2-7; TRBD2 is a possible D gene (5 bases). The CDR3 has 13 amino acids. The germline CDR1 and CDR2 sequences are SGHAT and FQNNGV. Trimming removed 4 bases at V and 5 bases at J, with 12 bases between. The CDR3 region has the DNA TGTGCCAGCAGCTCCTGGACTGCCGACGAGCAGTACGTC. Its translation: CASSSWTADEQYV.

The chain couples TRBV7-6 to TRBJ2-7; no definite D call. Germline lookup yields CDR1 SGHVS and CDR2 FNYEAQ. The V end was cut by 5 bases, the J end by 3 bases, with 11 bases between. The CDR3 extends over 13 amino acids. CDR3 bases: TGTGCCAGCAGCCCCCGGCCAGACTACGAGCAGTACGTC. Its protein product is CASSPRPDYEQYV.

The sample holds many counts of this clonotype. This chain links TRBV4-1 with TRBJ2-7; the D gene is possibly TRBD2 (6 bases). CDR1 and CDR2 (germline): MGHRA, YSYEKL. V was pared by 0 bases and J by 7 bases, with 25 bases between. The CDR3 sequence is 18 residues long. The chain's CDR3 is CASSQEPLEGLTLLEQYF. The CDR3 DNA sequence: TGCGCCAGCAGCCAAGAACCCCTAGAGGGACTCACCCTTTTGGAGCAGTACTTC.

This chain uses TRBV28 with TRBJ2-7; the match to TRBD1 covers 8 bases. Germline-derived CDR1 and CDR2 are MDHEN and SYDVKM. There are 13 residues in the CDR3. Trimming at V came to 10 bases and at J to 5 bases, leaving 10 bases not matched to a gene. CDR3 DNA sequence: TGTGCCATCCAGGGGGCGCCTTATCACGAGCAGTACTTC. It codes for CAIQGAPYHEQYF.

This clonotype was seen only a few times. The genes are TRBV5-5 and TRBJ2-1, with 9 bases matching TRBD1. The CDR3 covers 17 residues. J lost 1 base, V lost 4 bases, and 9 bases had no gene match. CDR1 is SGHKS, CDR2 YYEKEE, per germline (reference sequence). CDR3 region: CASSPVGDRVSYNEQFF. CDR3 in DNA: TGTGCCAGCAGCCCTGTGGGGGACAGGGTTTCCTACAATGAGCAGTTCTTC.

The V call is TRBV9, the J call TRBJ2-5; D might be TRBD1 (5 bases). The CDR3 is 15 amino acids. Per the germline V gene, CDR1 is SGDLS and CDR2 is YYNGEE. The V and J ends lost 0 bases and 1 base respectively, with 10 bases between them. CDR3 in amino acids: CASSVGRRGQETQYF. CDR3 nucleotide sequence: TGTGCCAGCAGCGTAGGTAGAAGGGGCCAAGAGACCCAGTACTTC.

In its sample, this clonotype was seen many times. The V call is TRBV20-1, the J call TRBJ1-6; TRBD1 agrees at 7 bases. Germline CDR1 and CDR2: DFQATT and SNEGSKA (reference sequence). With 1 base clipped from V and 10 bases from J, the junction kept 13 bases outside the gene matches. The CDR3 has 16 residues. The CDR3, as DNA: TGCAGTGCTAGAGTTCTTGGTTCAGGGGGTCGCTCACCCCTCCACTTT. Translation gives CSARVLGSGGRSPLHF.

At least ten counts were recorded for this clonotype. CDR3 sequence reads: CASSSRLDEQFF. Here the CDR3 DNA reads TGTGCCAGCAGCTCCAGACTGGATGAGCAGTTCTTC. The V call is TRBV7-9, the J call TRBJ2-1; D is ambiguous. The germline V gene has CDR1 SEHNR and CDR2 FQNEAQ (reference sequence). V lost 4 bases and J 8 bases, leaving 9 bases between the germline ends. This CDR3 region has 12 residues.

This clonotype turned up a few times. J is TRBJ2-3 and V is TRBV27; D is ambiguous. The CDR3 covers 15 residues. Germline-derived CDR1 and CDR2 are MNHEY and SMNVEV (reference sequence). Trimming cost V 3 bases and J 2 bases, with 12 bases left between them. The CDR3 nucleotides read TGTGCCAGCAGTTTTTTTAGCAGCCCCACAGATACGCAGTATTTT. Translation: CASSFFSSPTDTQYF.